Listed below are T cell receptor beta chains from one sample, sequenced in a study of T cells in Graves' hyperthyroidism and ophthalmopathy. TCRdb itself ran the multiplex PCR reads through MiXCR, one entry per CDR3 protein. Of hundreds of thousands of distinct CDR3 sequences listed, around a third are singletons. Specimen: blood. The receptors stem from a woman in her thirties or forties with Graves' hyperthyroidism. Each CDR3 is given with its conserved first and last residue. A D gene is named only where the DNA matches it firmly. The size field is filled for only some rows; it gives once, few, many or a size class.

>few|TRBJ2-7|TRBV9|15|-
TGTGCCAGCAGCCAAGTTTGGGGCGGATCCTACGAGCAGTACTTC
CASSQVWGGSYEQYF
>-|TRBJ2-7|TRBV20-1|14|TRBD1
TGCAGTGTCGGAGGGGACAGGGGTGTGGGGGAGCAGTACTTC
CSVGGDRGVGEQYF
>-|TRBJ2-6|TRBV6-1|15|-
TGTGCCAGTACCCCTACAGGGATTGGGGCCAACGTCCTGACTTTC
CASTPTGIGANVLTF
>-|TRBJ1-2|TRBV19|14|TRBD1
TGTGCCAGTAGTGAAACGACAGGGATCTATGGCTACACCTTC
CASSETTGIYGYTF
>-|TRBJ2-6|TRBV19|19|-
TGTGCCAGTAGTATAGATGGTGGGGCCCGGAGGGCTGGGGCCAACGTCCTGACTTTC
CASSIDGGARRAGANVLTF
>-|TRBJ1-2|TRBV10-3|13|-
TGTGCCATCAGTGCAGTTACTAACTATGGCTACACCTTC
CAISAVTNYGYTF
>many|TRBJ2-6|TRBV29-1|12|TRBD2
TGCAGCGTTCTCGCGGGGGGCAACGTCCTGACTTTC
CSVLAGGNVLTF
>many|TRBJ1-2|TRBV24-1|14|-
TGTGCCACCAGTGATTTCGGGGCCAACTATGGCTACACCTTC
CATSDFGANYGYTF
>few|TRBJ1-1|TRBV24-1|13|-
TGTGCCACCAGTAACTTCAGGGAAACTGAAGCTTTCTTT
CATSNFRETEAFF
>few|TRBJ2-7|TRBV19|15|TRBD1
TGTGCCAGTAGTCCCCGGACAGGATACATCTACGAGCAGTACTTC
CASSPRTGYIYEQYF
>few|TRBJ1-1|TRBV9|15|-
TGTGCCAGCAGCCTGTCCGTACGGCGGAACACTGAAGCTTTCTTT
CASSLSVRRNTEAFF